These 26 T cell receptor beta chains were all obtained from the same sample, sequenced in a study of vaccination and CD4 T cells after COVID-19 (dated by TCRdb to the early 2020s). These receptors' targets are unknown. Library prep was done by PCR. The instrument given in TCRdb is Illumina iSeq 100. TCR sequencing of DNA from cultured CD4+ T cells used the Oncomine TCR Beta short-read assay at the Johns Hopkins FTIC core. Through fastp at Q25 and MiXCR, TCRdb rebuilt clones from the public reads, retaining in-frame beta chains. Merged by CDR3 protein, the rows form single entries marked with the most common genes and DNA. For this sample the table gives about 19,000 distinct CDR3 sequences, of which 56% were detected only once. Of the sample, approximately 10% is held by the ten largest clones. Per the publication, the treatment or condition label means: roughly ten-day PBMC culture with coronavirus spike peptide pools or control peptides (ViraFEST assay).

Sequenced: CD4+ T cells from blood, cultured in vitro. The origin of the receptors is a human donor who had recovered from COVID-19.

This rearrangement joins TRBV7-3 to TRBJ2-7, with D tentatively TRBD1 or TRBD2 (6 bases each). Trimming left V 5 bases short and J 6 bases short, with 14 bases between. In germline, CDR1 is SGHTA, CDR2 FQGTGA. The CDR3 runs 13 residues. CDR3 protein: CASSREEGGEQYF. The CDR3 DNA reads TGTGCCAGCAGCCGAGAGGAGGGGGGCGAGCAGTACTTC.

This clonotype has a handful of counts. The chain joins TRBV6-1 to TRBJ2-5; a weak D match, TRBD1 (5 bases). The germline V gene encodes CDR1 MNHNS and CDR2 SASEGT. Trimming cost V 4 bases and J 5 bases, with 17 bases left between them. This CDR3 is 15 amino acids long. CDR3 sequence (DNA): TGTGCCAGCAGTGTCGGCGCAGGGTCGTTCGAGACCCAGTACTTC. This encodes CASSVGAGSFETQYF.

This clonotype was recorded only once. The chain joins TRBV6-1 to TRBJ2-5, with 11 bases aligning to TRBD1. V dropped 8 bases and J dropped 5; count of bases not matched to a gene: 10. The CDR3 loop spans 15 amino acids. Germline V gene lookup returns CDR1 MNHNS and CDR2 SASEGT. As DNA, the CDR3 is TGTGCCAGCCAAACGGGACAGGGGGTTTTTGAGACCCAGTACTTC. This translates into CASQTGQGVFETQYF.

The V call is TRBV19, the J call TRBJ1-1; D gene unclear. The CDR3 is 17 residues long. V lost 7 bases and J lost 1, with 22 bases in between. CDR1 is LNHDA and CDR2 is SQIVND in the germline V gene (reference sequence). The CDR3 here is CASTLGPTLSTNTEAFF. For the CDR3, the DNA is TGTGCCAGTACCCTAGGGCCTACGCTGAGTACGAACACTGAAGCTTTCTTT.

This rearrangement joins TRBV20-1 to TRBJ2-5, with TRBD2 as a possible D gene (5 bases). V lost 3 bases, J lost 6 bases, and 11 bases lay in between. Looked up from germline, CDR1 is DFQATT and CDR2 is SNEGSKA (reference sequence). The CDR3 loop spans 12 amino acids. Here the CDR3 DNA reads TGCAGTGCTAGCGGCACTAGACAGACCCAGTACTTC. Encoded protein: CSASGTRQTQYF.

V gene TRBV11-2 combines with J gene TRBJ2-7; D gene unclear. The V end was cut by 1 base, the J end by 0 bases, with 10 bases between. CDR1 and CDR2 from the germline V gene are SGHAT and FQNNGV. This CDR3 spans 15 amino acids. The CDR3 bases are TGTGCCAGCAGCTTAGCGCCACTGAGCTCCTACGAGCAGTACTTC. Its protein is CASSLAPLSSYEQYF.

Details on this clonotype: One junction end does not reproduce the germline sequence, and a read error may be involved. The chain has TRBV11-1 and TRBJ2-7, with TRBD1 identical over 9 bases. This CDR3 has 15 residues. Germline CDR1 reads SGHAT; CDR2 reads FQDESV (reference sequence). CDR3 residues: CAGSSDRGPLEEQYF. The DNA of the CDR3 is TGTGCCGGCAGCTCGGACAGGGGACCCCTCGAGGAGCAATACTTC. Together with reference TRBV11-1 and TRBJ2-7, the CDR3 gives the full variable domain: EAEVAQSPRYKITEKSQAVAFWCDPISGHATLYWYRQILGQGPELLVQFQDESVVDDSQLPKDRFSAERLKGVDSTLKIQPAELGDSAMYLCAGSSDRGPLEEQYFGPGTRLTVT.

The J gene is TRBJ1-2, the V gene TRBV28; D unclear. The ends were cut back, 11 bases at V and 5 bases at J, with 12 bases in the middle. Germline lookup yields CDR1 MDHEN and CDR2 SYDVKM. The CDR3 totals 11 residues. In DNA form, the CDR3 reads TGTGCCGTTTCTGGTTTATATGGCTACACCTTC. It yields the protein CAVSGLYGYTF.

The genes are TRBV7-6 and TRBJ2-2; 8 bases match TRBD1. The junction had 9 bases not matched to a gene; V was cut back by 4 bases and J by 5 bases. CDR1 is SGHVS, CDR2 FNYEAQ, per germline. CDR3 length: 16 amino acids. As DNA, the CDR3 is TGTGCCAGCAGCTCCTGGACAGGGATGGGGACCGGGGAGCTGTTTTTT. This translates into CASSSWTGMGTGELFF.

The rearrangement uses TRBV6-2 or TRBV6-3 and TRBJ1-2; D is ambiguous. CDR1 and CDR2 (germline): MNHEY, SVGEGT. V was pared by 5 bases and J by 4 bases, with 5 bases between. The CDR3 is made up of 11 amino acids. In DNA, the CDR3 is TGTGCCAGCAGTCAACTCTATGGCTACACCTTC. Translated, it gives CASSQLYGYTF.

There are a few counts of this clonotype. The DNA for the CDR3 is TGCAGTGCTAGAGAACAGGGGAACCTGAATCACATTCAGTACTTC. It yields the protein CSAREQGNLNHIQYF. The rearrangement uses TRBV20-1 and TRBJ2-4; 7 nucleotides align to TRBD1. The CDR3 loop spans 15 amino acids. The germline CDR1 and CDR2 sequences are DFQATT and SNEGSKA (reference sequence). V shed 0 bases and J 8 bases; nucleotides not matched to a gene: 10.

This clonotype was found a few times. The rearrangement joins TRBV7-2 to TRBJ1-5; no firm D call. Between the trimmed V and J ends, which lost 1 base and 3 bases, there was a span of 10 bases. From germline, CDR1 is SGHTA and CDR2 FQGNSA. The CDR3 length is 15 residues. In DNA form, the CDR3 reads TGTGCCAGCAGCTTAGTCGGGCAGGACAATCAGCCCCAGCATTTT. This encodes CASSLVGQDNQPQHF.

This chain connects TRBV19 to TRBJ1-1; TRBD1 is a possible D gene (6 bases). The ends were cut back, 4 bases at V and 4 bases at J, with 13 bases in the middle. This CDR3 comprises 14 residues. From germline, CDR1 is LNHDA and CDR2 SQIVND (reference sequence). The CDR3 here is CASSNQGRGTEAFF. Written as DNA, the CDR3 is TGTGCCAGTAGTAATCAGGGGAGAGGCACTGAAGCTTTCTTT.

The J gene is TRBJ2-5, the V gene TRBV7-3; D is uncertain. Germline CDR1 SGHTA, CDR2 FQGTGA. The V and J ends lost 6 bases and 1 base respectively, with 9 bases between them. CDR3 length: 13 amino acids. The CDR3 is CASSSSGQETQYF. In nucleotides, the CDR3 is TGTGCCAGCAGTTCCTCGGGCCAAGAGACCCAGTACTTC. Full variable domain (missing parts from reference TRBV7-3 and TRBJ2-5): GAGVSQTPSNKVTEKGKYVELRCDPISGHTALYWYRQSLGQGPEFLIYFQGTGAADDSGLPNDRFFAVRPEGSVSTLKIQRTERGDSAVYLCASSSSGQETQYFGPGTRLLVL.

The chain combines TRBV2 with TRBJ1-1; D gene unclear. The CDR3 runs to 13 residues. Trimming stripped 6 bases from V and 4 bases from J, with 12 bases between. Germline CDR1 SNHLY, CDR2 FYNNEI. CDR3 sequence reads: CASRPQRVTEAFF. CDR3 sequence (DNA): TGTGCCAGCAGACCCCAGAGGGTCACTGAAGCTTTCTTT.

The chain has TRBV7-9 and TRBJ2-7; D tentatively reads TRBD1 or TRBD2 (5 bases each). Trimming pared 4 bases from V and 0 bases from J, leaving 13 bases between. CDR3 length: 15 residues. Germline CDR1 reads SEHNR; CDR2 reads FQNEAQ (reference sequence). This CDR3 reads CASSSGDASSYEQYF. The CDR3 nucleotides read TGTGCCAGCAGCTCTGGGGACGCGAGCTCCTACGAGCAGTACTTC.

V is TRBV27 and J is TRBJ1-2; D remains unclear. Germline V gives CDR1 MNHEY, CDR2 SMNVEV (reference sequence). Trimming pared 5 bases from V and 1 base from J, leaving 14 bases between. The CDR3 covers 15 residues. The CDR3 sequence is CASSPSPPFNYGYTF. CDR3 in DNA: TGTGCCAGCAGTCCCAGTCCCCCTTTTAACTATGGCTACACCTTC.

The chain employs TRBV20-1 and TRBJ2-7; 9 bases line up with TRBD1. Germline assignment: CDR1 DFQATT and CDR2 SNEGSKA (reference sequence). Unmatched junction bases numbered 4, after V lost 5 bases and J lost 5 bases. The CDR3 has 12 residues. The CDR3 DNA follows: TGCAGTGCTCCGGACAGGGGACACGAGCAGTACTTC. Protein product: CSAPDRGHEQYF.

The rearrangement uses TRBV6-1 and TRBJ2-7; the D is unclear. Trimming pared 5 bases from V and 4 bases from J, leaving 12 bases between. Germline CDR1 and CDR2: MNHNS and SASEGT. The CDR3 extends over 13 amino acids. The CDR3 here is CASSPAGRYEQYF. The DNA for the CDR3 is TGTGCCAGCAGTCCCGCAGGTCGGTACGAGCAGTACTTC.

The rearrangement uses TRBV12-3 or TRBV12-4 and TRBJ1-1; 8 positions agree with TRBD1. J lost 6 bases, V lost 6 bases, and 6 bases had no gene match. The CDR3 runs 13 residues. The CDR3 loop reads CASSDRGTSEAFF. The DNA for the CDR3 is TGTGCCAGCAGCGACAGGGGAACCTCTGAAGCTTTCTTT.

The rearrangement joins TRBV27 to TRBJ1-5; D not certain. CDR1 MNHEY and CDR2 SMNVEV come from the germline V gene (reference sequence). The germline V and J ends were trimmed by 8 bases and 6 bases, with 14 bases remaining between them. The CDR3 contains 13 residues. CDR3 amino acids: CASGEERAQPQHF. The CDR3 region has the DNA TGTGCCAGCGGGGAGGAAAGGGCTCAGCCCCAGCATTTT.

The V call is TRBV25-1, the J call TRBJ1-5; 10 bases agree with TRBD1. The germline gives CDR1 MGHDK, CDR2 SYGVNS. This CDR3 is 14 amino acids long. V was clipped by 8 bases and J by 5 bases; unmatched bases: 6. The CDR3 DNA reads TGTGCCAGCGCCAGGACAGGGGGTGATCAGCCCCAGCATTTT. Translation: CASARTGGDQPQHF.

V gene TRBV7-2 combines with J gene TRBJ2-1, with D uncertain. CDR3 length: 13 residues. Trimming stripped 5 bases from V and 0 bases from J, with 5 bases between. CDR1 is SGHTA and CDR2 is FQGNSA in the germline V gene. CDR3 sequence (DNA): TGTGCCAGCAGCCCTTCCTCCTACAATGAGCAGTTCTTC. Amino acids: CASSPSSYNEQFF.

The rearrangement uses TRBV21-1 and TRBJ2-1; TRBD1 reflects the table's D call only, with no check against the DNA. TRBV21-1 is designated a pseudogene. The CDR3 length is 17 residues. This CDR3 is CASSTGGHPNEDNEQFF. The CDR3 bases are TGTGCCAGCAGCACGGGGGGCCACCCCAATGAAGACAATGAGCAGTTCTTC.

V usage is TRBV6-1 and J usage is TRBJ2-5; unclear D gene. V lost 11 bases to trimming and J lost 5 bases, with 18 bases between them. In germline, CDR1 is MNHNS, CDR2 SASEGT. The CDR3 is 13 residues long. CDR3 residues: CAVRSLGSETQYF. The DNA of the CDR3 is TGTGCCGTAAGGTCTCTCGGAAGCGAGACCCAGTACTTC.

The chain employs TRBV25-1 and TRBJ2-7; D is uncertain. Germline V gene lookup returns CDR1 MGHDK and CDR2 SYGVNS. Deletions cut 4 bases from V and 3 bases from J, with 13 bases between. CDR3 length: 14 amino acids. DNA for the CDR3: TGTGCCAGCAGTGGAAAAAAGGTCCACTACGAGCAGTACTTC. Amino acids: CASSGKKVHYEQYF.